These 25 T cell receptor beta chains came from one sample sequenced in a study of Ad26.COV2.S vaccination and SARS-CoV-2 variants. Repertoires were generated with immunoSEQ multiplex PCR, while TCRdb's copy carries only in-frame clones and drops some. The sample lists around 320,000 clones, around four fifths occurring once. Treatment denoted: about 20 received Ad26.COV2.S at low or high dose, single or two shots; several received placebo; per-sample allocation not given. Samples came from day 63 after the first vaccine or placebo injection. The input for sequencing was peripheral blood, taken in a trial of Ad26.COV2.S vaccine versus placebo. The receptors were gathered from a person between 18 and 60 years old who received the Ad26.COV2.S COVID-19 vaccine or a placebo.

The chain recombines TRBV9 with TRBJ2-1; 8 positions agree with TRBD2. This CDR3 has 15 amino acids. V was clipped by 3 bases and J by 2 bases; unmatched bases: 4. Per the germline V gene, CDR1 is SGDLS and CDR2 is YYNGEE. The CDR3, as DNA: TGTGCCAGCAGCGCGGGACTAGGGACCTACAATGAGCAGTTCTTC. This encodes CASSAGLGTYNEQFF.

The genes are TRBV2 and TRBJ1-5; 9 bases map to TRBD1. Germline assignment: CDR1 SNHLY and CDR2 FYNNEI. J was trimmed by 7 bases and V by 8 bases; bases with no gene match: 15. This CDR3 is built from 16 residues. Written as DNA, the CDR3 is TGTGCCAGCTCCGGACAGGGGAAAGGGATAAGGCAGCCCCAGCATTTT. It codes for CASSGQGKGIRQPQHF. The whole variable domain, filled in from reference TRBV2 and TRBJ1-5, reads EPEVTQTPSHQVTQMGQEVILRCVPISNHLYFYWYRQILGQKVEFLVSFYNNEISEKSEIFDDQFSVERPDGSNFTLKIRSTKLEDSAMYFCASSGQGKGIRQPQHFGDGTRLSIL.

The chain links TRBV10-3 to TRBJ2-1; perhaps TRBD2 as D (5 bases). CDR3 length: 15 residues. V was shortened by 0 bases and J by 3 bases, with 9 bases between the two germline ends. Looked up from germline, CDR1 is ENHRY and CDR2 is SYGVKD. CDR3 DNA sequence: TGTGCCATCAGTGAGTCGGGGAGAGGCTACAATGAGCAGTTCTTC. This translates into CAISESGRGYNEQFF.

The chain couples TRBV7-9 to TRBJ1-2, with D perhaps matching TRBD1 (5 bases). CDR3 length: 13 amino acids. The germline V and J ends were trimmed by 6 bases and 8 bases, with 16 bases remaining between them. Germline V gene data show CDR1 as SEHNR and CDR2 as FQNEAQ (reference sequence). The CDR3 spells CASSLDTSDGYTF. CDR3 nucleotides: TGTGCCAGCAGTTTGGACACCTCCGACGGCTACACCTTC. Based on the CDR3 plus reference TRBV7-9 and TRBJ1-2, the full variable domain is DTGVSQNPRHKITKRGQNVTFRCDPISEHNRLYWYRQTLGQGPEFLTYFQNEAQLEKSRLLSDRFSAERPKGSFSTLEIQRTEQGDSAMYLCASSLDTSDGYTFGSGTRLTVV.

J is TRBJ2-3 and V is TRBV28, with TRBD1 matching over 10 bases. This CDR3 contains 15 residues. V gave up 0 bases and J gave up 3 bases; unmatched junction bases: 0. Germline V gene data show CDR1 as MDHEN and CDR2 as SYDVKM. The CDR3 region has the DNA TGTGCCAGCAGTTTATGGGGACAGGGGACAGATACGCAGTATTTT. This sequence encodes CASSLWGQGTDTQYF.

The rearrangement joins TRBV6-5 to TRBJ2-5, with 11 bases matching TRBD2. V shed 0 bases and J 5 bases; nucleotides not matched to a gene: 2. There are 15 residues in the CDR3. Germline CDR1 MNHEY, CDR2 SVGAGI. The CDR3 nucleotides are TGTGCCAGCAGTTACTCGACTAGCGGGGCGGAGACCCAGTACTTC. It specifies CASSYSTSGAETQYF.

This clone was detected many times. The chain links TRBV18 to TRBJ2-7; a weak D match, TRBD2 (5 bases). V lost 3 bases, J lost 5 bases, and 14 bases lay in between. This CDR3 comprises 14 residues. The germline gives CDR1 KGHSH, CDR2 LQKENI. DNA of the CDR3: TGTGCCAGCTCACCGCGGGCAGCGCAAGACGAGCAGTACTTC. Translating it yields CASSPRAAQDEQYF.

This chain connects TRBV7-9 to TRBJ1-5; D is undetermined. CDR1 is SEHNR and CDR2 is FQNEAQ in the germline V gene (reference sequence). The CDR3 runs to 14 residues. V was trimmed by 5 bases and J by 4 bases, leaving 12 bases between them. The CDR3 bases are TGTGCCAGCAGCACTCCCGGGCCTAATCAGCCCCAGCATTTT. Translated: CASSTPGPNQPQHF. The variable domain in full, completed from reference TRBV7-9 and TRBJ1-5, reads DTGVSQNPRHKITKRGQNVTFRCDPISEHNRLYWYRQTLGQGPEFLTYFQNEAQLEKSRLLSDRFSAERPKGSFSTLEIQRTEQGDSAMYLCASSTPGPNQPQHFGDGTRLSIL.

The V and J genes are TRBV5-1 and TRBJ1-1, with TRBD1 matching 7 bases. Trimming took 4 bases from V and 4 from J; bases not matched to a gene: 16. The CDR3 runs 17 residues. Germline V gene sequence: CDR1 SGHRS, CDR2 YFSETQ. The CDR3 region has the DNA TGCGCCAGCAGCCCGCGGGACAGCCGGATTTGGAGCACTGAAGCTTTCTTT. It translates to CASSPRDSRIWSTEAFF.

This chain joins TRBV11-3 and TRBJ1-5, with 8 bases that match TRBD1. Germline V gene sequence: CDR1 SGHNT, CDR2 YENEEA. Trimming removed 5 bases from V and 6 bases from J; junction bases left unmatched: 15. This CDR3 is built from 17 residues. As DNA, the CDR3 is TGTGCCAGCAGCATAACCCCTCCTGGACAGGGAGGTCAGCCCCAGCATTTT. Its protein is CASSITPPGQGGQPQHF.

Here the CDR3 DNA reads TGTGCCAGCACCCGCTTAGATCTGGGGGAGCAGTACTTC. It specifies CASTRLDLGEQYF. The chain is built from TRBV7-9 and TRBJ2-7; D not resolved. The CDR3 has 13 residues. Deletions cut 7 bases from V and 7 bases from J, with 17 bases between. The germline gives CDR1 SEHNR, CDR2 FQNEAQ (reference sequence).

The chain employs TRBV7-6 and TRBJ2-7, with 7 bases fitting TRBD2. The CDR3 is 16 amino acids. Germline V gene sequence: CDR1 SGHVS, CDR2 FNYEAQ. Trimming cost V 2 bases and J 1 base; bases outside gene matches: 8. The CDR3 region has the DNA TGTGCCAGCAGCTTAAAGACGGGGGGAGGATCCTACGAGCAGTACTTC. Protein sequence: CASSLKTGGGSYEQYF.

V usage is TRBV6-5 and J usage is TRBJ1-1, with D possibly matching TRBD1 (6 bases). V dropped 0 bases and J dropped 4 bases, with 9 bases sitting between them. The CDR3 is 14 amino acids. Germline V lookup: CDR1 MNHEY, CDR2 SVGAGI. As DNA, the CDR3 is TGTGCCAGCAGTTACTCAGGGGGTGCCACTGAAGCTTTCTTT. Protein: CASSYSGGATEAFF.

This clone has ten or more counts. This chain uses TRBV28 with TRBJ1-4, with TRBD1 as a possible D gene (5 bases). CDR3 length: 15 residues. The germline V gene has CDR1 MDHEN and CDR2 SYDVKM. Trimming took 6 bases from V and 3 from J, leaving 14 bases between them. The CDR3 region is CASSPGGGSNEKLFF. Here the CDR3 DNA reads TGTGCCAGCAGCCCTGGGGGGGGGTCTAATGAAAAACTGTTTTTT.

The chain links TRBV9 to TRBJ2-1, with 9 bases that match TRBD1. V lost 4 bases to trimming and J lost 7 bases; unmatched junction nucleotides: 15. Looked up from germline, CDR1 is SGDLS and CDR2 is YYNGEE. The CDR3 consists of 17 residues. The CDR3 here is CASSTWGRGQGLNEQFF. The CDR3 region has the DNA TGTGCCAGCAGCACGTGGGGGAGGGGACAGGGCTTAAATGAGCAGTTCTTC. The full variable domain, completed using reference TRBV9 and TRBJ2-1, is DSGVTQTPKHLITATGQRVTLRCSPRSGDLSVYWYQQSLDQGLQFLIQYYNGEERAKGNILERFSAQQFPDLHSELNLSSLELGDSALYFCASSTWGRGQGLNEQFFGPGTRLTVL.

V usage is TRBV12-3 or TRBV12-4 and J usage is TRBJ1-2; D not resolved. V dropped 6 bases and J dropped 8 bases, with 13 bases sitting between them. This CDR3 region has 12 residues. CDR3 coding DNA: TGTGCCAGCAGCCTCTACCCTGGGGGCTACACCTTC. Protein sequence: CASSLYPGGYTF.

The gene calls are TRBV5-8 and TRBJ1-5; D is possibly TRBD1 (6 bases). The CDR3 consists of 16 residues. Germline values: CDR1 SGHTS, CDR2 YDEGEE. V lost 0 bases and J lost 4, with 14 bases in between. CDR3 sequence: CASSLVGHVSNQPQHF. The CDR3 region has the DNA TGTGCCAGCAGCTTGGTGGGACACGTTTCTAATCAGCCCCAGCATTTT.

Comments on this clone: Additional DNA sequences in this sample encode the identical CDR3. The CDR3 DNA is TGCGCCAGCAGCTTGCAGGGGATGAACACTGAAGCTTTCTTT. This codes for CASSLQGMNTEAFF. The chain is built from TRBV5-1 and TRBJ1-1; tentatively, D is TRBD1 (6 bases). V lost 1 base and J 0 bases, leaving 7 bases between the germline ends. CDR3 length equals 14 residues. Germline CDR1 reads SGHRS; CDR2 reads YFSETQ.

The V call is TRBV6-5, the J call TRBJ2-7; D is possibly TRBD2 (6 bases). In germline, CDR1 is MNHEY, CDR2 SVGAGI. The V end was cut by 4 bases, the J end by 0 bases, with 16 bases between. The CDR3 runs 16 residues. The CDR3 here is CASSLGLLSPSYEQYF. In nucleotides, the CDR3 is TGTGCCAGCAGTTTGGGACTTCTCTCCCCCTCCTACGAGCAGTACTTC.

The rearrangement uses TRBV10-3 and TRBJ2-6; the D is unclear. This CDR3 contains 14 residues. V shed 11 bases and J shed 2 bases, with 13 bases lying between them. In germline, CDR1 is ENHRY, CDR2 SYGVKD. The CDR3 DNA reads as TGTGCCCTCCGGCCCGAAACTGGGGCCAACGTCCTGACTTTC. As protein: CALRPETGANVLTF.

The chain has TRBV9 and TRBJ2-3; TRBD2 agrees at 8 bases. The length of the CDR3 is 19 residues. J gave up 4 bases and V 10 bases, and 26 bases lay outside the gene matches. Germline loops: CDR1 SGDLS, CDR2 YYNGEE. The CDR3 region is CARRAGAGGGSVPSDTQYF. Written as DNA, the CDR3 is TGTGCCCGCCGCGCGGGGGCGGGGGGTGGTTCCGTACCCTCAGATACGCAGTATTTT.

The chain couples TRBV4-2 to TRBJ1-2; no reliable D call. From germline, CDR1 is LGHNA and CDR2 YNFKEQ. V gave up 0 bases and J gave up 8 bases, with 25 bases separating them. The CDR3 is made up of 18 amino acids. CDR3 protein: CASSQEIVERGAVSGYTF. The CDR3 DNA reads TGTGCCAGCAGCCAAGAGATAGTAGAACGGGGAGCGGTCTCCGGCTACACCTTC.

This clone came up once. The rearrangement links TRBV24-1 to TRBJ2-3; 7 bases fit TRBD2. Germline V gene lookup returns CDR1 KGHDR and CDR2 SFDVKD. The CDR3 covers 16 residues. Trimming removed 2 bases from V and 2 bases from J; junction bases left unmatched: 6. The CDR3 DNA reads as TGTGCCACCAGTGATTCCGGACTAGACCTCACAGATACGCAGTATTTT. Its translation is CATSDSGLDLTDTQYF.

The chain has TRBV6-5 and TRBJ2-7; 12 nucleotides match TRBD2. CDR1 is MNHEY, CDR2 SVGAGI, per germline. J gave up 6 bases and V 5 bases, and 5 bases lay outside the gene matches. This CDR3 contains 14 residues. CDR3: CASSLRTSGAEQYF. As DNA, the CDR3 is TGTGCCAGCAGTCTCCGGACTAGCGGGGCCGAGCAGTACTTC.

The chain uses TRBV5-1 and TRBJ2-2; 7 bases are shared with TRBD2. The germline gives CDR1 SGHRS, CDR2 YFSETQ. The CDR3 covers 17 residues. Trimming at V came to 0 bases and at J to 6 bases, leaving 11 bases not matched to a gene. The CDR3 reads CASSLASAGVLPGELFF. CDR3 sequence (DNA): TGCGCCAGCAGCTTGGCCTCGGCGGGGGTTCTTCCCGGGGAGCTGTTTTTT.